Listed here are 12 T cell receptor beta chains from one sample, sequenced in a study of shared clonotypes between healthy human individuals. Clones were sequenced by immunoSEQ multiplex PCR, and TCRdb holds only the in-frame ones, with some missing. The table includes about 1.1 million clones, 60% to 80% detected once. Input material: memory CD4+ T cells from PBMCs. Subset defined: CD45RA-negative fraction. The receptor set was obtained from a young man in good health. Some clones in this sample may be carry-over from other donors' samples.

On this clone itself: A single base separates this from a much larger clone, so it may be a read error. The V gene is TRBV11-1, the J gene TRBJ2-2, with D maybe TRBD2 (6 bases). The CDR3 has 16 residues. The ends were cut back, 2 bases at V and 0 bases at J, with 10 bases in the middle. Per germline, CDR1 SGHAT and CDR2 FQDESV (reference sequence). In nucleotides, the CDR3 is TGTGCCAGCAGCTTAAGGGGCGGGACGAACACCGGGGAGCTGTTTTTT. Its protein product is CASSLRGGTNTGELFF.

This clone has more than one count but fewer than ten. J is TRBJ1-1 and V is TRBV2; 7 nucleotides match TRBD1. V was pared by 5 bases and J by 8 bases, with 5 bases of the junction left unmatched. The CDR3 has 12 amino acids. Germline V gene data show CDR1 as SNHLY and CDR2 as FYNNEI. DNA for the CDR3: TGTGCCAGCAGTTTTTCGGACAGGGAAGCTTTCTTT. This translates into CASSFSDREAFF.

With regard to this clone: Other DNA sequences from this sample encode an identical CDR3 as well. The chain uses TRBV27 and TRBJ1-1; D is unresolved. CDR1 and CDR2 (germline): MNHEY, SMNVEV (reference sequence). This CDR3 spans 13 amino acids. V dropped 2 bases and J dropped 5 bases, with 9 bases sitting between them. The DNA for the CDR3 is TGTGCCAGCAGTTTAGCAGGCCGAACTGAAGCTTTCTTT. Translating it yields CASSLAGRTEAFF.

V is TRBV6-6 and J is TRBJ2-2; D ambiguous. V was pared by 5 bases and J by 6 bases, with 10 bases between. The CDR3 is 13 residues long. CDR1 and CDR2 from the germline V gene are MNHNY and SVGAGI (reference sequence). CDR3 sequence (DNA): TGTGCCAGCAGTCCCAGAGAGTCCGGGGAGCTGTTTTTT. Its protein is CASSPRESGELFF.

This clone was observed at least ten times. This sequence joins TRBV15 and TRBJ1-4; the match to TRBD1 covers 7 bases. V trimming: 2 bases; J trimming: 5 bases; junction bases outside the gene matches: 5. The CDR3 runs to 15 residues. Germline lookup yields CDR1 LNHNV and CDR2 YYDKDF (reference sequence). The DNA for the CDR3 is TGTGCCACCAGCAGACGGACAGGCGTAAATGAAAAACTGTTTTTT. It is translated as CATSRRTGVNEKLFF.

This chain connects TRBV11-2 to TRBJ1-6, with 7 positions matching TRBD1. The CDR3 covers 16 residues. V lost 1 base, J lost 10 bases, and 10 bases stayed unmatched. The germline V gene has CDR1 SGHAT and CDR2 FQNNGV. The CDR3 here is CASSLVDGDRDSPLHF. CDR3 nucleotide sequence: TGTGCCAGCAGCTTAGTCGACGGCGACAGGGACTCACCCCTCCACTTT.

The gene calls are TRBV6-6 and TRBJ2-5; D ambiguous. The CDR3 runs 14 residues. Trimming cost V 0 bases and J 9 bases, with 14 bases left between them. Germline V CDR1 and CDR2: MNHNY, SVGAGI (reference sequence). The CDR3 spells CASSYSDGPLPQYF. The DNA for the CDR3 is TGTGCCAGCAGTTACTCGGACGGACCCTTGCCCCAGTACTTC.

In regard to this clone: Its ends do not fully match the called genes, so a read error is possible. The chain links TRBV15 to TRBJ2-4, with D perhaps matching TRBD2 (6 bases). There are 14 residues in the CDR3. Germline CDR1 LNHNV, CDR2 YYDKDF (reference sequence). In DNA form, the CDR3 reads TGTACCACCAGCGGGCCGGGAGCCAATAACATTCAGTACTTC. Its translation is CTTSGPGANNIQYF. Based on the CDR3 plus reference TRBV15 and TRBJ2-4, the full variable domain is DAMVIQNPRYQVTQFGKPVTLSCSQTLNHNVMYWYQQKSSQAPKLLFHYYDKDFNNEADTPDNFQSRRPNTSFCFLDIRSPGLGDTAMYLCTTSGPGANNIQYFGAGTRLSVL.

This clone was seen more than once but under ten times. The chain employs TRBV4-2 and TRBJ1-2; TRBD1 matches at 8 bases. Germline V gene sequence: CDR1 LGHNA, CDR2 YNFKEQ. CDR3 size: 17 residues. Trimming cost V 1 base and J 3 bases; bases outside gene matches: 10. The CDR3 protein is CASSQGGVRQGHYGYTF. The CDR3 DNA reads TGTGCCAGCAGCCAAGGGGGGGTCCGACAGGGGCACTATGGCTACACCTTC.

This chain uses TRBV5-1 with TRBJ2-1, with TRBD2 identical over 7 bases. CDR3 length: 14 residues. Trimming took 2 bases from V and 6 from J; bases not matched to a gene: 5. CDR1 is SGHRS, CDR2 YFSETQ, per germline. DNA for the CDR3: TGCGCCAGCAGCTTAAGCGGGACCGTCAATGAGCAGTTCTTC. This sequence encodes CASSLSGTVNEQFF. Combining the CDR3 with reference TRBV5-1 and TRBJ2-1 gives the whole variable domain KAGVTQTPRYLIKTRGQQVTLSCSPISGHRSVSWYQQTPGQGLQFLFEYFSETQRNKGNFPGRFSGRQFSNSRSEMNVSTLELGDSALYLCASSLSGTVNEQFFGPGTRLTVL.

This rearrangement joins TRBV6-5 to TRBJ1-2; TRBD1 might be the D (5 bases). The germline V gene encodes CDR1 MNHEY and CDR2 SVGAGI. The CDR3 runs 14 residues. Trimming cost V 2 bases and J 8 bases, with 15 bases left between them. CDR3 sequence reads: CASSYDRRLGGYTF. CDR3 in DNA: TGTGCCAGCAGTTACGACAGACGATTGGGCGGCTACACCTTC.

A remark on this clone: A far larger clone is only one base removed, so a read error is likely. At the DNA level, this CDR3 is encoded by other sequences in the same sample as well. The chain couples TRBV7-9 to TRBJ2-1, with TRBD2 as a possible D gene (5 bases). CDR3 length equals 15 residues. Germline CDR1 and CDR2: SEHNR and FQNEAQ (reference sequence). V gave up 3 bases and J gave up 5 bases, with 14 bases separating them. The CDR3 loop is CASSFRTSGHNEQFF. The CDR3 DNA reads as TGTGCCAGCAGCTTCAGAACCAGCGGACACAATGAGCAGTTCTTC.